The next 12 T cell receptor beta chains were all read from a single sample in a study of regulatory T cells in long-lasting Graves disease. Through Arm-PCR of CDR3 regions and iRepertoire HTBI primers, TCR beta libraries were built. Via MiXCR, TCRdb re-called the multiplex PCR reads, giving one row per CDR3 protein. In the table there are under 500,000 distinct CDR3 sequences, less than 20% of which are singletons. Specified time point: newly diagnosed GD, antithyroid drugs for less than 3 months. PBMC RNA served as the TCR library source. These data also formed part of another study, on T cells in Graves' hyperthyroidism and ophthalmopathy.

Sequences were derived from peripheral blood mononuclear cells (PBMCs), sampled at new diagnosis, from a patient treated with antithyroid drugs. Source of these receptors: a woman in her twenties or thirties with Graves disease.

The V gene is TRBV5-5, the J gene TRBJ2-6; 8 bases are shared with TRBD1. With V trimmed by 0 bases and J by 4 bases, 9 bases remained unmatched. The V gene's germline CDR1 is SGHKS and CDR2 YYEKEE (reference sequence). The CDR3 contains 18 residues. CDR3 in DNA: TGTGCCAGCAGCTTGGCCTGGGACAGGTCGAGAGGGGCCAACGTCCTGACTTTC. Translation gives CASSLAWDRSRGANVLTF.

In its sample, this clonotype was seen a few times. A much larger clone lies a single base off, so this may be a read error. This rearrangement joins TRBV2 to TRBJ2-2; D gene unclear. This CDR3 region has 14 residues. Germline V CDR1 and CDR2: SNHLY, FYNNEI. This CDR3 reads CASKASANIGELFF. CDR3 coding DNA: TGTGCCAGCAAGGCGAGCGCGAACATCGGGGAGCTGTTTTTT.

This clonotype has at least ten counts. This rearrangement joins TRBV28 to TRBJ2-7; possibly TRBD1 for D (7 bases). The CDR3 is 15 residues long. CDR1 and CDR2 (germline): MDHEN, SYDVKM. V was pared by 1 base and J by 7 bases, with 17 bases between. The CDR3: CASSLLDRRAGEQYF. The CDR3 nucleotides are TGTGCCAGCAGTTTATTGGACAGGCGCGCGGGGGAGCAGTACTTC. The full variable domain, with the rest looked up from reference TRBV28 and TRBJ2-7, is DVKVTQSSRYLVKRTGEKVFLECVQDMDHENMFWYRQDPGLGLRLIYFSYDVKMKEKGDIPEGYSVSREKKERFSLILESASTNQTSMYLCASSLLDRRAGEQYFGPGTRLTVT.

This clonotype was picked up many times. The chain carries TRBV6-5 and TRBJ1-1; no clear D. This CDR3 spans 15 amino acids. The germline V and J ends were trimmed by 2 bases and 1 base, with 11 bases remaining between them. Germline V gene sequence: CDR1 MNHEY, CDR2 SVGAGI. The DNA for the CDR3 is TGTGCCAGCAGTTACCAAGTAGCCGAGAACACTGAAGCTTTCTTT. Translation: CASSYQVAENTEAFF.

The sample holds a few counts of this clonotype. The V and J genes are TRBV6-2 or TRBV6-3 and TRBJ2-7; TRBD2 matches at 7 bases. Germline V gene sequence: CDR1 MNHEY, CDR2 SVGEGT. The CDR3 loop spans 15 amino acids. V shed 10 bases and J 6 bases; nucleotides not matched to a gene: 18. DNA of the CDR3: TGTGCCACCCAGTTACTTGGTAGCGGGCTATCCGAGCAGTACTTC. Translation: CATQLLGSGLSEQYF.

The chain uses TRBV15 and TRBJ1-5; 7 bases align to TRBD1. J was trimmed by 4 bases and V by 3 bases; bases with no gene match: 12. This CDR3 is 17 amino acids long. In germline, CDR1 is LNHNV, CDR2 YYDKDF (reference sequence). The CDR3 protein is CATSRGAGTADNQPQHF. The CDR3 bases are TGTGCCACCAGCAGGGGGGCCGGGACAGCGGATAATCAGCCCCAGCATTTT.

This chain joins TRBV19 and TRBJ2-6; D gene ambiguous. Trimming shortened V by 10 bases and J by 2 bases, and 9 bases separated the two germline ends. This CDR3 contains 13 residues. Germline loops: CDR1 LNHDA, CDR2 SQIVND (reference sequence). CDR3 residues: CAISETGANVLTF. Here the CDR3 DNA reads TGTGCCATTTCGGAGACTGGGGCCAACGTCCTGACTTTC.

This chain joins TRBV10-3 and TRBJ2-7; no clear D gene. The ends were cut back, 3 bases at V and 2 bases at J, with 14 bases in the middle. Per germline, CDR1 ENHRY and CDR2 SYGVKD. This CDR3 has 15 residues. CDR3 region: CAISDVFGGAYEQYF. The CDR3 DNA is TGTGCCATCAGTGATGTTTTTGGCGGAGCCTACGAGCAGTACTTC.

This clonotype was seen a few times. Mismatch with germline at one junction end may stem from a read error. The V and J genes are TRBV28 and TRBJ2-1, with TRBD2 matching over 11 bases. Germline values: CDR1 MDHEN, CDR2 SYDVKM. The CDR3 spans 12 residues. The CDR3 is CASSDVGLAGPF. CDR3 nucleotides: TGTGCCAGCAGCGACGTCGGACTAGCGGGTCCCTTC. Together with reference TRBV28 and TRBJ2-1, the CDR3 gives the full variable domain: DVKVTQSSRYLVKRTGEKVFLECVQDMDHENMFWYRQDPGLGLRLIYFSYDVKMKEKGDIPEGYSVSREKKERFSLILESASTNQTSMYLCASSDVGLAGPFGPGTRLTVL.

This clonotype showed up many times. This chain links TRBV6-5 with TRBJ1-2; D not certain. V lost 1 base and J 0 bases, leaving 21 bases between the germline ends. Germline V CDR1 and CDR2: MNHEY, SVGAGI. This CDR3 comprises 19 residues. CDR3 in DNA: TGTGCCAGCAGTTACTTAGCTGCTGGATTAGGATGGCCTAACTATGGCTACACCTTC. It yields the protein CASSYLAAGLGWPNYGYTF.

In regard to this clonotype: A much larger clone lies a single base off, so this may be a read error. The V call is TRBV28, the J call TRBJ2-2; 8 nucleotides line up with TRBD1. The CDR3 extends over 16 amino acids. Unmatched junction bases numbered 8, after V lost 6 bases and J lost 2 bases. Per germline, CDR1 MDHEN and CDR2 SYDVKM. CDR3 loop: CASRHGQGINTGELFF. DNA for the CDR3: TGTGCCAGCAGACACGGACAGGGTATTAACACCGGGGAGCTGTTTTTT.

This chain connects TRBV7-9 to TRBJ1-2; no definite D call. Per germline, CDR1 SEHNR and CDR2 FQNEAQ (reference sequence). CDR3 length: 15 amino acids. V was shortened by 1 base and J by 8 bases, with 17 bases between the two germline ends. CDR3 residues: CASSLGLTLALGYTF. DNA of the CDR3: TGTGCCAGCAGCTTAGGACTGACTCTCGCTTTAGGCTACACCTTC.